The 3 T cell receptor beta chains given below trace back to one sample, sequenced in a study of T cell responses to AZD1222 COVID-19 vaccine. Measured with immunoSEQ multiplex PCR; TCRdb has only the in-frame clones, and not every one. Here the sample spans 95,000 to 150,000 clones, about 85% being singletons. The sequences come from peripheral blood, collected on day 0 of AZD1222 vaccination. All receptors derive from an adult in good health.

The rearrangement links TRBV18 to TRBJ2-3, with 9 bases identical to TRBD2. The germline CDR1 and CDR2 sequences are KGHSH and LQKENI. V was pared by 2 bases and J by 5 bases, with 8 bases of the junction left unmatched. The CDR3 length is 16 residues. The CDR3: CASSPYPSGMGDTQYF. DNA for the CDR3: TGTGCCAGCTCACCATATCCTAGCGGGATGGGAGATACGCAGTATTTT.

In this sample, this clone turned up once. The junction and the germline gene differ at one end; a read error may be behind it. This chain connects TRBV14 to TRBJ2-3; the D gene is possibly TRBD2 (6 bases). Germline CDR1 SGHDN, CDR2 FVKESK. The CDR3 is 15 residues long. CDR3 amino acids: CASSQERTSKDTQYF. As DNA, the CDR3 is TGTGCCAGCAGCCAAGAAAGAACTAGCAAAGATACGCAGTATTTT.

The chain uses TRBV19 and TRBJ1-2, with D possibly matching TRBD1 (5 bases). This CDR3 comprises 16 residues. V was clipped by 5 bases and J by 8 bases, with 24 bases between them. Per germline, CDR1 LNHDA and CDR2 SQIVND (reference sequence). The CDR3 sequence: CASSALGGTRAGGYTF. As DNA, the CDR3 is TGTGCCAGTAGTGCCCTCGGGGGAACTCGAGCGGGAGGCTACACCTTC.